What follows are 20 T cell receptor beta chains derived from one specimen sequenced in a study of T cells in Graves' hyperthyroidism and ophthalmopathy. Amplified regions were TCR beta CDR3 sequences from RNA transcripts. Carried out on the TCR CDR3, a first-round RT-PCR used the HTBI primer set. TCRdb re-analysed the multiplex PCR reads in MiXCR, keeping a single row per CDR3 protein. The data show roughly 260,000 distinct CDR3 sequences, about 15% seen once. The sequenced sample was blood. These TCRs come from a woman aged 40 to 49 with Graves' hyperthyroidism that later progressed to Graves' ophthalmopathy.

The chain links TRBV15 to TRBJ2-5, with D perhaps assigned TRBD1 or TRBD2 (5 bases each). CDR1 and CDR2 (germline): LNHNV, YYDKDF (reference sequence). Trimming took 5 bases from V and 4 from J, leaving 14 bases between them. The CDR3 consists of 14 residues. As DNA, the CDR3 is TGTGCCACCAGCCTAGGAGTAGGGACAGAGACCCAGTACTTC. Protein sequence: CATSLGVGTETQYF.

At least ten counts were recorded for this clonotype. This chain joins TRBV28 and TRBJ2-3, with D tentatively TRBD2 (5 bases). The CDR3 sequence is 15 residues long. Germline CDR1 is MDHEN and CDR2 is SYDVKM. The ends were cut back, 1 base at V and 5 bases at J, with 13 bases in the middle. The CDR3: CASSLSGPGRDTQYF. CDR3 bases: TGTGCCAGCAGTTTATCAGGACCTGGGAGAGATACGCAGTATTTT.

This clonotype was seen at least ten times. The V gene is TRBV19, the J gene TRBJ2-7, with TRBD2 identical over 7 bases. V dropped 11 bases and J dropped 1; count of bases not matched to a gene: 14. This CDR3 contains 15 residues. Germline values: CDR1 LNHDA, CDR2 SQIVND (reference sequence). The CDR3 loop reads CAYQPQQGGSYEQYF. The DNA of the CDR3 is TGTGCCTACCAGCCCCAGCAGGGAGGGTCCTACGAGCAGTACTTC.

CDR3 region: CASSLFPVGTVRYQETQYF. The CDR3, as DNA: TGCGCCAGCAGCTTGTTCCCCGTGGGGACAGTTAGGTACCAAGAGACCCAGTACTTC. The rearrangement uses TRBV5-1 and TRBJ2-5; 7 bases match TRBD1. Germline V gene lookup returns CDR1 SGHRS and CDR2 YFSETQ. This CDR3 region has 19 residues. Germline trimming cut 1 base from V and 0 bases from J; bases unmatched to any gene: 15.

The sample holds many counts of this clonotype. The chain links TRBV5-1 to TRBJ2-3; possible D gene TRBD1, 5 bases. The V end was cut by 1 base, the J end by 2 bases, with 11 bases between. The CDR3 is made up of 15 amino acids. Germline V CDR1 and CDR2: SGHRS, YFSETQ. The CDR3 protein is CASSLTGSDTDTQYF. CDR3 in DNA: TGCGCCAGCAGCTTGACAGGTTCGGACACAGATACGCAGTATTTT.

On this clonotype: Possible read error: a much larger clone is one base away. This chain connects TRBV27 to TRBJ2-3; the match to TRBD2 covers 7 bases. Trimming removed 8 bases from V and 3 bases from J; junction bases left unmatched: 14. Looked up from germline, CDR1 is MNHEY and CDR2 is SMNVEV (reference sequence). This CDR3 is 16 amino acids long. CDR3 DNA: TGTGCCAGCGCCCGCCCTGGTGGCGGGGGTACAGATACGCAGTATTTT. This translates into CASARPGGGGTDTQYF.

Many counts were recorded for this clonotype. The chain couples TRBV7-6 to TRBJ2-1, with D possibly being TRBD1 or TRBD2 (5 bases each). From germline, CDR1 is SGHVS and CDR2 FNYEAQ. The CDR3 runs to 14 residues. Trimming left V 2 bases short and J 7 bases short, with 12 bases between. CDR3: CASSLSGTGNEQFF. The CDR3 region has the DNA TGTGCCAGCAGCTTAAGTGGGACGGGGAATGAGCAGTTCTTC.

Ten or more counts support this clonotype. The chain combines TRBV5-1 with TRBJ2-1, with 8 bases identical to TRBD2. Germline loops: CDR1 SGHRS, CDR2 YFSETQ. The CDR3 totals 16 residues. V shed 3 bases, J shed 6 bases, and the junction held 11 bases outside the gene matches. The CDR3 nucleotides read TGCGCCAGCAGCTCATACGTGACTAGCGACATCAATGAGCAGTTCTTC. Its protein product is CASSSYVTSDINEQFF.

This clonotype was observed many times. CDR3 in DNA: TGCAGTGCTACCGGGACTAACACAGATACGCAGTATTTT. This translates into CSATGTNTDTQYF. The chain carries TRBV20-1 and TRBJ2-3; 7 positions match TRBD2. The CDR3 covers 13 residues. With V trimmed by 4 bases and J by 2 bases, 3 bases remained unmatched. Germline V gives CDR1 DFQATT, CDR2 SNEGSKA (reference sequence).

This clonotype was seen ten or more times. The gene calls are TRBV9 and TRBJ2-2; 10 bases fit TRBD1. The CDR3 consists of 16 residues. V lost 3 bases, J lost 7 bases, and 9 bases stayed unmatched. CDR1 SGDLS and CDR2 YYNGEE come from the germline V gene. The CDR3 DNA reads as TGTGCCAGCAGCGCCGGGGACAGGGGAGTTGGCGGGGAGCTGTTTTTT. Its translation is CASSAGDRGVGGELFF.

V and J are TRBV15 and TRBJ2-7, with D maybe TRBD2 (6 bases). The CDR3 has 15 residues. Germline V gene sequence: CDR1 LNHNV, CDR2 YYDKDF (reference sequence). The V and J ends lost 1 base and 3 bases respectively, with 13 bases between them. CDR3 protein: CATSRVAGKYYEQYF. The CDR3 DNA is TGTGCCACCAGCAGAGTGGCGGGAAAGTACTACGAGCAGTACTTC.

V gene TRBV12-3 or TRBV12-4 combines with J gene TRBJ2-5; 9 nucleotides align to TRBD2. This CDR3 has 18 residues. V shed 3 bases, J shed 2 bases, and the junction held 13 bases outside the gene matches. The CDR3 DNA reads as TGTGCCAGCAGTTTCTTTGGCCTAGCGGGGTTGAAGCAAGAGACCCAGTACTTC. Translated, it gives CASSFFGLAGLKQETQYF.

At least ten counts were recorded for this clonotype. This chain connects TRBV20-1 to TRBJ2-7; 13 bases map to TRBD2. After removal of 6 bases from V and 0 bases from J, the junction contained 5 bases not matched to a gene. Per germline, CDR1 DFQATT and CDR2 SNEGSKA (reference sequence). The CDR3 has 15 residues. This CDR3 is CSAELAGGRSYEQYF. CDR3 DNA: TGCAGTGCGGAACTAGCGGGAGGGCGCTCCTACGAGCAGTACTTC.

At least ten counts were recorded for this clonotype. The chain uses TRBV27 and TRBJ1-1; D gene unclear. There are 13 residues in the CDR3. Germline CDR1 and CDR2: MNHEY and SMNVEV (reference sequence). The germline V and J ends were trimmed by 2 bases and 5 bases, with 9 bases remaining between them. CDR3 DNA: TGTGCCAGCAGTTTAACGGTTGGTACTGAAGCTTTCTTT. Residues: CASSLTVGTEAFF.

This clonotype was picked up many times. This chain uses TRBV28 with TRBJ2-1, with 14 positions matching TRBD2. Germline CDR1 is MDHEN and CDR2 is SYDVKM. Trimming removed 4 bases from V and 8 bases from J; junction bases left unmatched: 10. The CDR3 consists of 17 residues. CDR3 bases: TGTGCCAGCAGTTCGCGACGACTAGCGGGAGGGCCGGATGAGCAGTTCTTC. Protein product: CASSSRRLAGGPDEQFF.

This clonotype was counted many times. The rearrangement uses TRBV2 and TRBJ2-1; TRBD1 might be the D (6 bases). The CDR3 totals 15 residues. Germline V gene lookup returns CDR1 SNHLY and CDR2 FYNNEI. V lost 1 base to trimming and J lost 4 bases, with 11 bases between them. CDR3 sequence: CASSEDRAVYNEQFF. The CDR3 DNA reads TGTGCCAGCAGTGAAGACAGGGCGGTTTACAATGAGCAGTTCTTC.

There are a few counts of this clonotype. The V call is TRBV19, the J call TRBJ2-7, with 8 nucleotides matching TRBD1. In germline, CDR1 is LNHDA, CDR2 SQIVND (reference sequence). The ends lost 5 bases at V and 5 bases at J; junction bases unmatched: 14. There are 16 residues in the CDR3. The CDR3 coding sequence is TGTGCCAGTAGTCCGGGACAGGTGCTTTTTGAGGACGAGCAGTACTTC. It yields the protein CASSPGQVLFEDEQYF.

This clonotype was seen only a few times. The chain employs TRBV7-9 and TRBJ2-7; TRBD2 agrees at 7 bases. The CDR3 spans 17 residues. The J segment lost 2 bases and the V segment lost 0 bases, leaving 10 bases of the junction unmatched. Per the germline V gene, CDR1 is SEHNR and CDR2 is FQNEAQ (reference sequence). Here the CDR3 reads CASSLAMGTGGTYEQYF. The DNA for the CDR3 is TGTGCCAGCAGCTTAGCAATGGGAACGGGAGGCACCTACGAGCAGTACTTC.

This clonotype was recorded a few times. The rearrangement joins TRBV6-1 to TRBJ2-7; 7 bases match TRBD2. The CDR3 has 15 residues. V shed 5 bases, J shed 2 bases, and the junction held 9 bases outside the gene matches. From germline, CDR1 is MNHNS and CDR2 SASEGT. The CDR3 DNA sequence: TGTGCCAGCAGTATCGTTGCGGGAGAGACCTACGAGCAGTACTTC. It yields the protein CASSIVAGETYEQYF.

This clonotype was counted a few times. The genes are TRBV7-9 and TRBJ1-1; D not certain. The CDR3 loop spans 15 amino acids. Germline V gene sequence: CDR1 SEHNR, CDR2 FQNEAQ (reference sequence). V lost 5 bases and J 1 base, leaving 14 bases between the germline ends. In DNA, the CDR3 is TGTGCCAGCAGCCTCCAAGGAATAGCGAACACTGAAGCTTTCTTT. Translation: CASSLQGIANTEAFF. Full variable domain (rest looked up from reference TRBV7-9 and TRBJ1-1): DTGVSQNPRHKITKRGQNVTFRCDPISEHNRLYWYRQTLGQGPEFLTYFQNEAQLEKSRLLSDRFSAERPKGSFSTLEIQRTEQGDSAMYLCASSLQGIANTEAFFGQGTRLTVV.